A selection of T cell receptor beta chains follows, all from one sample in a study of blood T cell repertoires in COVID-19. Sequencing used immunoSEQ multiplex PCR; TCRdb keeps in-frame clones, though not all of them. The sample has approximately 210,000 clones; approximately 81% are singletons. The sample comprised PBMCs or T cells enriched from blood (not recorded which). The receptors come from a woman between 50 and 59 years old with acute COVID-19. Each CDR3 is given with its conserved first and last residue. D genes are given only for firm matches. Clone size appears in some rows only: once, few, many, or a class for an expanded clone.

cdr3_aa: CASSPRGGVGYTF; cdr3_nt: TGTGCCAGCAGCCCACGGGGGGGGGTTGGCTACACCTTC; d_call: NA; clone_size: NA; j_call: TRBJ1-2; v_call: TRBV7-2
cdr3_aa: CASSLTGSAGYTF; cdr3_nt: TGTGCCAGCAGCTTAACAGGGTCTGCTGGCTACACCTTC; d_call: NA; clone_size: once; j_call: TRBJ1-2; v_call: TRBV7-2
cdr3_aa: CASSVNAHNEQFF; cdr3_nt: TGTGCCAGCAGCGTAAACGCGCACAATGAGCAGTTCTTC; d_call: NA; clone_size: once; j_call: TRBJ2-1; v_call: TRBV9
cdr3_aa: CASSLERGNQPQHF; cdr3_nt: TGTGCCAGCAGCTTAGAACGAGGCAATCAGCCCCAGCATTTT; d_call: NA; clone_size: NA; j_call: TRBJ1-5; v_call: TRBV7-2
cdr3_aa: CASSWGTPYEQYF; cdr3_nt: TGTGCCAGCAGTTGGGGGACTCCTTACGAGCAGTACTTC; d_call: NA; clone_size: NA; j_call: TRBJ2-7; v_call: TRBV27
cdr3_aa: CVRSVDRPRRQGRREKLFF; cdr3_nt: TGTGTCAGAAGCGTAGACCGGCCCCGACGACAGGGGCGGAGGGAAAAACTGTTTTTT; d_call: NA; clone_size: NA; j_call: TRBJ1-4; v_call: TRBV7-5
cdr3_aa: CASSPNILQETQYF; cdr3_nt: TGTGCCAGCAGCCCAAATATACTCCAAGAGACCCAGTACTTC; d_call: NA; clone_size: NA; j_call: TRBJ2-5; v_call: TRBV11-2
cdr3_aa: CASSTQGARDTQYF; cdr3_nt: TGTGCCAGTTCTACCCAGGGGGCGAGAGATACGCAGTATTTT; d_call: TRBD1; clone_size: few; j_call: TRBJ2-3; v_call: TRBV19
cdr3_aa: CASRTRDYLTNEQFF; cdr3_nt: TGTGCCAGCCGAACGCGGGACTACCTAACCAATGAGCAGTTCTTC; d_call: TRBD2; clone_size: NA; j_call: TRBJ2-1; v_call: TRBV27
cdr3_aa: CASRDGHNSNQPQHF; cdr3_nt: TGTGCCAGTAGAGACGGACATAATAGCAATCAGCCCCAGCATTTT; d_call: NA; clone_size: NA; j_call: TRBJ1-5; v_call: TRBV19
cdr3_aa: CASSLSGGGYNEQFF; cdr3_nt: TGCGCCAGCAGCTTGTCGGGGGGCGGGTACAATGAGCAGTTCTTC; d_call: NA; clone_size: NA; j_call: TRBJ2-1; v_call: TRBV5-1
cdr3_aa: CASSYSRQGEAFF; cdr3_nt: TGTGCCAGCAGTTACTCGAGACAGGGTGAAGCTTTCTTT; d_call: TRBD1; clone_size: NA; j_call: TRBJ1-1; v_call: TRBV6-5
cdr3_aa: CASSHWTGQGQRENTEAFF; cdr3_nt: TGTGCCAGCAGCCATTGGACAGGACAGGGTCAGAGGGAGAACACTGAAGCTTTCTTT; d_call: TRBD1; clone_size: once; j_call: TRBJ1-1; v_call: TRBV3-1/TRBV3-2
cdr3_aa: CASSFGYRPNIYGYTF; cdr3_nt: TGTGCCAGCAGTTTTGGGTACAGACCCAATATCTATGGCTACACCTTC; d_call: NA; clone_size: NA; j_call: TRBJ1-2; v_call: TRBV28